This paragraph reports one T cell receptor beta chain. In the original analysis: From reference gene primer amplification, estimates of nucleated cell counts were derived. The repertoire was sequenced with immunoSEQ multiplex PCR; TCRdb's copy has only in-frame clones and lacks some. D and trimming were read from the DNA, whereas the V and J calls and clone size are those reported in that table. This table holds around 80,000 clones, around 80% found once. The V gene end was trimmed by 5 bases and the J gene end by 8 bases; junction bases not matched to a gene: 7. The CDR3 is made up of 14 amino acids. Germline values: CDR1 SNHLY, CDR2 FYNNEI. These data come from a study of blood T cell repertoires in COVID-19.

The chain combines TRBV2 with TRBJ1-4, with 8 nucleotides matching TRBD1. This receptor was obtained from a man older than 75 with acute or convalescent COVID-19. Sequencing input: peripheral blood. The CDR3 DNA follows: TGTGCCAGCAGTTTGACAGGGGTGGAGGAAAAACTGTTTTTT. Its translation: CASSLTGVEEKLFF.